This T cell receptor (beta chain) was observed in a study of blood T cell repertoires in COVID-19. TCRdb keeps only in-frame clones here, not all; method: immunoSEQ multiplex PCR. There are roughly 93,000 clones in the sample; 81% occur only once, and about 10% lies in the top ten. The germline gives CDR1 SGDLS, CDR2 YYNGEE. The CDR3 sequence is 15 residues long. V was pared by 1 base and J by 5 bases, with 10 bases between. Sequenced input: peripheral blood. This TCR was sampled from a woman older than 75 with acute or convalescent COVID-19. The chain links TRBV9 to TRBJ1-6, with a tentative D call TRBD1 (6 bases). The CDR3 loop reads CASSVQAGDNSPLHF. In DNA form, the CDR3 reads TGTGCCAGCAGCGTACAAGCAGGGGATAATTCACCCCTCCACTTT.